This TCR beta chain was found in a study of regulatory T cells in long-lasting Graves disease. About the study: A definition of persistent Graves' disease required over 5 years of antithyroid drugs plus positive TSH receptor antibodies.

In the case of this clonotype: The antigen remains unidentified.

The study's findings and limits: Researchers reported studying only peripheral blood, not thyroid tissue. Relative to new patients (roughly 970), persistent patients exhibited greater sharing of public clonotypes (about 2,700).

Described time point: persistent/refractory GD, antithyroid drugs over 5 years with positive TRAb. The TCR library used RNA extracted from PBMCs. As collected, the peripheral blood samples measured roughly 10 milliliters each and went into EDTA tubes. From germline, CDR1 is SGHTA and CDR2 FQGNSA. Trimming pared 1 base from V and 6 bases from J, leaving 10 bases between. This CDR3 contains 13 residues. CDR3-region Arm-PCR and iRepertoire HTBI primers produced the TCR beta libraries. MiXCR, applied by TCRdb to the multiplex PCR reads, yields one record per CDR3 protein. The sample includes approximately 380,000 distinct CDR3 sequences, 20% of them seen just once.

The origin of this receptor is a female donor with Graves disease. The material sequenced was peripheral blood mononuclear cells (PBMCs), taken when the disease was refractory, from a patient treated with antithyroid drugs. The chain has TRBV7-2 and TRBJ2-7, with D unresolved. The CDR3 nucleotides read TGTGCCAGCAGCTTAGATATCTTTGGCGAGCAGTACTTC. It yields the protein CASSLDIFGEQYF.